This TCR beta chain was obtained from a study of T cells expressing NK-cell markers. TCRdb reanalyzed the 5' RACE reads and collapses them to one entry per CDR3 protein, without DNA. The ten top clones account for around 4%, within a sample of hundreds of thousands of distinct CDR3 sequences. The CDR3 has 13 amino acids. Germline CDR1 reads SEHNR; CDR2 reads FQNEAQ (reference sequence). The origin of this receptor is a young man in good health. The sample comprised blood T cells: a sorted CD56 or NKG2C T cell subset, CD4+ or CD8+ T cells, or bulk PBMC T cells (not recorded which). This chain uses TRBV7-9 with TRBJ2-5; the D call from TCRdb, TRBD1, cannot be confirmed without DNA. This CDR3 reads CASPEGAGETQYF. The whole variable domain, filled in from reference TRBV7-9 and TRBJ2-5, reads DTGVSQNPRHKITKRGQNVTFRCDPISEHNRLYWYRQTLGQGPEFLTYFQNEAQLEKSRLLSDRFSAERPKGSFSTLEIQRTEQGDSAMYLCASPEGAGETQYFGPGTRLLVL.